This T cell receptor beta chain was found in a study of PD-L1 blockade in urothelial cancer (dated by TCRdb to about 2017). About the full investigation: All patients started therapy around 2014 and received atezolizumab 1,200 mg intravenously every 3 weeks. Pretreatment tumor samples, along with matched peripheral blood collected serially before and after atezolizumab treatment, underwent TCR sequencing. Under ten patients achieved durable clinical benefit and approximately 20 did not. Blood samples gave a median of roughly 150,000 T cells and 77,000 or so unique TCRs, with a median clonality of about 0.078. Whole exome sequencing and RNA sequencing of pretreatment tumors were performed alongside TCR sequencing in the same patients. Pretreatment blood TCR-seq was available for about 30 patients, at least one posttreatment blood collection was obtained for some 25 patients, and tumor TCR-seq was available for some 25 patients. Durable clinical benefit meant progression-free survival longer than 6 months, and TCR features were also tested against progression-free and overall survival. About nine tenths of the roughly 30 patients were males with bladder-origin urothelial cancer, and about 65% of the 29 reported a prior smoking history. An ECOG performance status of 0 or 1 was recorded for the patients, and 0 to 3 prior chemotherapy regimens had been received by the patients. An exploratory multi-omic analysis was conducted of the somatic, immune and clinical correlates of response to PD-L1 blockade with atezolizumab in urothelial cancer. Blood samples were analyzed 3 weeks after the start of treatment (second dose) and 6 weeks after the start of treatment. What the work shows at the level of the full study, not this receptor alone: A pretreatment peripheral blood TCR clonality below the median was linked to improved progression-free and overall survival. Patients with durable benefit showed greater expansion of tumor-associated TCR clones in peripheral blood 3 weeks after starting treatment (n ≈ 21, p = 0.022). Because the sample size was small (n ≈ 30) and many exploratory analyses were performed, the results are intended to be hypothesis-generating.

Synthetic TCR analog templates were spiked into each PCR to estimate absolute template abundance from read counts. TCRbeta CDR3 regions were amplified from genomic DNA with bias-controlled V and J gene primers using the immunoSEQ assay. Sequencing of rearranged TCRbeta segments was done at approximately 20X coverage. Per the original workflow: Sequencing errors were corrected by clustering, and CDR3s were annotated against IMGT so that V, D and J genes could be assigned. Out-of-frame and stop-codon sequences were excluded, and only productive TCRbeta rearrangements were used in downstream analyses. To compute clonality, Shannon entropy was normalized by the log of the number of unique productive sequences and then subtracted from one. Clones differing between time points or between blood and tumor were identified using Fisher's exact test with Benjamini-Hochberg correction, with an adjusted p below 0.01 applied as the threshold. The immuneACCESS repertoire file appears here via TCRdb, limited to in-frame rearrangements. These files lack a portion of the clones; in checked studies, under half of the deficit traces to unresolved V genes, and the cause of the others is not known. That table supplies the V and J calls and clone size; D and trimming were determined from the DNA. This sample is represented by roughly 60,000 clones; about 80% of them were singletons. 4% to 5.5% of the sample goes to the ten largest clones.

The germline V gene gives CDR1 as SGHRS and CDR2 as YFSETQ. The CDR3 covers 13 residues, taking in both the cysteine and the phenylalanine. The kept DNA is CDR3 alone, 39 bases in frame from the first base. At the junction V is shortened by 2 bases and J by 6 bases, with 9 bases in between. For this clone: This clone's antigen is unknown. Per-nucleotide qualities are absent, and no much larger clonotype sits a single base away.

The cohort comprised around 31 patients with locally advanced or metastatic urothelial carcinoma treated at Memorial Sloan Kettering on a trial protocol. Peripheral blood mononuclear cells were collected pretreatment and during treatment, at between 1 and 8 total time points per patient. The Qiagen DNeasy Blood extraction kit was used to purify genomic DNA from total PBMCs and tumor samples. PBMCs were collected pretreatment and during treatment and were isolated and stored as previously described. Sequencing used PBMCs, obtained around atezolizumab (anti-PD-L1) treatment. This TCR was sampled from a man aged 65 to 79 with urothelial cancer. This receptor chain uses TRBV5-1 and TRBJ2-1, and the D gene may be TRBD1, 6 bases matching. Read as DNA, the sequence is TGCGCCAGCAGCTTAATGACAGGCAATGAGCAGTTCTTC. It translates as CASSLMTGNEQFF.